The 13 T cell receptor beta chains below were found in one sample sequenced in a study of T-cell reconstitution after alpha-beta-depleted transplantation in children. Construction of the TCRbeta library involved unique molecular identifiers. MiXCR, applied by TCRdb to the PCR reads, yields one record per CDR3 protein. The sample lists 300,000 or so distinct CDR3 sequences; about a quarter were seen once. Sequenced here: PBMCs, mostly from graft donor cells, sampled 180 days after TCRalphabeta/CD19-depleted stem cell transplant. Receptors originate from a male patient between 10 and 17 years old who had a stem cell transplant for acute lymphoblastic leukemia, so the T cells may come from the graft donor.

V gene TRBV20-1 combines with J gene TRBJ2-7, with 7 bases matching TRBD2. The CDR3 length is 18 residues. CDR1 and CDR2 (germline): DFQATT, SNEGSKA (reference sequence). J was trimmed by 6 bases and V by 3 bases; bases with no gene match: 23. As DNA, the CDR3 is TGCAGTGCTAGTGGGGTTTCCCAAAGCGGGAACGTTTGGGGCGAGCAGTACTTC. Translation gives CSASGVSQSGNVWGEQYF.

V and J are TRBV6-4 and TRBJ1-2, with 8 bases matching TRBD1. CDR1 is MRHNA, CDR2 SNTAGT, per germline. This CDR3 has 14 residues. The V segment lost 5 bases and the J segment 2 bases; nucleotides outside the gene matches: 4. The DNA for the CDR3 is TGTGCCAGCAGTTCAGGGGGCTCGAACTATGGCTACACCTTC. Translating gives CASSSGGSNYGYTF.

This chain links TRBV3-1 with TRBJ2-1; no clear D gene. Looked up from germline, CDR1 is LGHDT and CDR2 is YNNKEL (reference sequence). Trimming stripped 6 bases from V and 2 bases from J, with 8 bases between. The length of the CDR3 is 13 residues. The CDR3 sequence is CASSVIPYNEQFF. CDR3 bases: TGTGCCAGCAGTGTAATACCCTACAATGAGCAGTTCTTC.

There are a few counts of this clonotype. The chain joins TRBV7-9 to TRBJ1-6; no clear D gene. The CDR3 loop spans 13 amino acids. Germline CDR1 is SEHNR and CDR2 is FQNEAQ (reference sequence). The V gene lost 3 bases and the J gene lost 8 bases, with 8 bases spanning the gap. The CDR3: CASSFSVDSPLHF. For the CDR3, the DNA is TGTGCCAGCAGCTTCAGCGTAGATTCACCCCTCCACTTT.

This clonotype appeared a few times. The chain is built from TRBV5-1 and TRBJ1-3, with D tentatively TRBD1 (6 bases). The CDR3 is made up of 16 amino acids. Trimming removed 7 bases from V and 0 bases from J, with 17 bases in between. The germline V gene has CDR1 SGHRS and CDR2 YFSETQ. CDR3 sequence: CASRQGFLSSGNTIYF. The CDR3 bases are TGCGCCAGCCGGCAGGGGTTCCTGAGCTCTGGAAACACCATATATTTT.

There are a few counts of this clonotype. The rearrangement uses TRBV5-1 and TRBJ2-7; weak D call: TRBD1 (5 bases). This CDR3 has 15 amino acids. From germline, CDR1 is SGHRS and CDR2 YFSETQ. With 0 bases removed from V and 0 bases from J, the gap between germline ends came to 10 bases. CDR3 nucleotides: TGCGCCAGCAGCTTGGACAGGTTTCTCTCCTACGAGCAGTACTTC. This gives the protein CASSLDRFLSYEQYF.

Only a few counts were recorded for this clonotype. The CDR3 DNA follows: TGTGCCAGCAGCCAAGCGGGACGACTACGAGGGGTCTACGAGCAGTACTTC. Residues: CASSQAGRLRGVYEQYF. J is TRBJ2-7 and V is TRBV14; D could derive from TRBD1 or TRBD2 (5 bases each). Per germline, CDR1 SGHDN and CDR2 FVKESK. This CDR3 spans 17 amino acids. V gave up 1 base and J gave up 3 bases, with 19 bases separating them.

The CDR3 region has the DNA TGTGCCAGCAGCTTACGGACTAGCGGGAGCTCAGATACGCAGTATTTT. Translation gives CASSLRTSGSSDTQYF. This chain connects TRBV7-8 to TRBJ2-3; 13 positions agree with TRBD2. The CDR3 has 16 amino acids. V gave up 2 bases and J gave up 4 bases; unmatched junction bases: 3. CDR1 and CDR2 (germline): SGHVS, FQNEAQ.

This clonotype has just a few counts. The chain has TRBV20-1 and TRBJ2-3, with 7 bases matching TRBD2. The CDR3 is 13 residues long. Germline V CDR1 and CDR2: DFQATT, SNEGSKA (reference sequence). V was clipped by 5 bases and J by 8 bases; unmatched bases: 10. The CDR3 nucleotides read TGCAGTGCTGGCGGGGGAGACTTCAGTACGCAGTATTTT. It translates to CSAGGGDFSTQYF.

This clonotype appeared a few times. V and J are TRBV29-1 and TRBJ2-7, with TRBD1 matching 9 bases. V lost 4 bases to trimming and J lost 4 bases; unmatched junction nucleotides: 2. This CDR3 is built from 12 residues. Per the germline V gene, CDR1 is SQVTM and CDR2 is ANQGSEA. CDR3 amino acids: CSVGQGEYEQYF. CDR3 nucleotide sequence: TGCAGCGTTGGACAGGGGGAATACGAGCAGTACTTC.

This clonotype showed up just a few times. The V call is TRBV4-1, the J call TRBJ2-7, with 7 bases matching TRBD1. Germline CDR1 MGHRA, CDR2 YSYEKL. The V segment lost 5 bases and the J segment 2 bases; nucleotides outside the gene matches: 9. The CDR3 sequence is 15 residues long. The CDR3 loop reads CASSSPRTGTYEQYF. The DNA for the CDR3 is TGCGCCAGCAGCTCCCCGCGGACAGGAACCTACGAGCAGTACTTC.

This clonotype has a handful of counts. The gene calls are TRBV6-6 and TRBJ1-1, with 8 bases identical to TRBD1. V dropped 6 bases and J dropped 3; count of bases not matched to a gene: 0. CDR1 is MNHNY, CDR2 SVGAGI, per germline (reference sequence). The CDR3 has 12 residues. CDR3 sequence (DNA): TGTGCCAGCAGGACAGGGGACACTGAAGCTTTCTTT. Its translation is CASRTGDTEAFF.

The V gene is TRBV5-1, the J gene TRBJ2-1; TRBD2 matches at 12 bases. The J segment lost 10 bases and the V segment lost 4 bases, leaving 6 bases of the junction unmatched. Germline values: CDR1 SGHRS, CDR2 YFSETQ. The CDR3 is made up of 14 amino acids. The chain's CDR3 is CASSPTSGSWEQFF. The CDR3 region has the DNA TGCGCCAGCAGCCCGACTAGCGGGAGTTGGGAGCAGTTCTTC.